One and the same sample provided the 8 T cell receptor beta chains below, sequenced in a study of shared clonotypes between healthy human individuals. Repertoires were generated with immunoSEQ multiplex PCR, while TCRdb's copy carries only in-frame clones and drops some. The sample yields around 350,000 clones, more than 60% seen once. Specimen: memory CD4+ T cells sorted from blood. Subset specified: CD45RA-negative fraction. The receptors here all came from a man aged 30 to 45 in good health.

The gene calls are TRBV7-6 and TRBJ2-3; TRBD2 matches at 14 bases. V was pared by 4 bases and J by 6 bases, with 3 bases of the junction left unmatched. The CDR3 consists of 15 residues. Per the germline V gene, CDR1 is SGHVS and CDR2 is FNYEAQ. CDR3 region: CASSSGTSGSDTQYF. CDR3 DNA sequence: TGTGCCAGCAGCTCCGGGACTAGCGGGAGTGATACGCAGTATTTT.

The chain recombines TRBV28 with TRBJ1-5; TRBD1 is a possible D gene (5 bases). CDR3 length equals 14 residues. Germline CDR1 MDHEN, CDR2 SYDVKM. V was trimmed by 5 bases and J by 4 bases, leaving 12 bases between them. Here the CDR3 reads CASSGETVNQPQHF. The CDR3 nucleotides read TGTGCCAGCAGTGGAGAGACAGTTAATCAGCCCCAGCATTTT.

The chain employs TRBV7-2 and TRBJ2-5; the match to TRBD2 covers 10 bases. With 11 bases clipped from V and 2 bases from J, the junction kept 5 bases outside the gene matches. Germline values: CDR1 SGHTA, CDR2 FQGNSA. This CDR3 is 13 amino acids long. The CDR3 nucleotides are TGTGCCGCCCGGACTAGCGGACAAGAGACCCAGTACTTC. This translates into CAARTSGQETQYF.

J is TRBJ1-1 and V is TRBV5-4, with 11 nucleotides matching TRBD1. In germline, CDR1 is SGHNT, CDR2 YYREEE (reference sequence). With 7 bases clipped from V and 5 bases from J, the junction kept 13 bases outside the gene matches. The CDR3 length is 16 residues. CDR3 sequence reads: CASLPGGQGGQTEAFF. The CDR3 DNA reads as TGTGCCAGCTTGCCTGGGGGACAGGGGGGGCAAACTGAAGCTTTCTTT.

Concerning this clone: At one boundary the junction diverges from the germline segment, which might be a read error. This chain connects TRBV30 to TRBJ2-1; 9 positions match TRBD2. In germline, CDR1 is GTSNPN, CDR2 SVGIG (reference sequence). CDR3 size: 15 residues. The CDR3 loop is CAWSIAGAGYSEQFF. The CDR3 nucleotides read TGTGCCTGGTCTATAGCGGGAGCTGGTTACAGTGAGCAGTTCTTC.

This clone was detected only once. This chain connects TRBV7-3 to TRBJ1-5; D is unclear. This CDR3 contains 13 residues. V lost 0 bases, J lost 3 bases, and 3 bases lay in between. Germline CDR1 reads SGHTA; CDR2 reads FQGTGA. The CDR3 spells CASSLTLNQPQHF. Written as DNA, the CDR3 is TGTGCCAGCAGCTTAACTCTCAATCAGCCCCAGCATTTT.

This chain joins TRBV5-1 and TRBJ1-1; 7 positions match TRBD1. V lost 0 bases and J lost 9; bases outside the gene matches: 8. The CDR3 extends over 14 amino acids. From germline, CDR1 is SGHRS and CDR2 YFSETQ. CDR3 in amino acids: CASSLETGRTKAFF. The CDR3 bases are TGCGCCAGCAGCTTGGAGACAGGGAGGACGAAAGCTTTCTTT.

This chain connects TRBV5-4 to TRBJ2-7; possible D gene TRBD1, 5 bases. The CDR3 contains 15 residues. Trimming removed 4 bases from V and 2 bases from J, with 16 bases in between. Germline lookup yields CDR1 SGHNT and CDR2 YYREEE (reference sequence). CDR3 in amino acids: CASSANPTGTYEQYF. In nucleotides, the CDR3 is TGTGCCAGCAGCGCAAATCCCACAGGAACCTACGAGCAGTACTTC.